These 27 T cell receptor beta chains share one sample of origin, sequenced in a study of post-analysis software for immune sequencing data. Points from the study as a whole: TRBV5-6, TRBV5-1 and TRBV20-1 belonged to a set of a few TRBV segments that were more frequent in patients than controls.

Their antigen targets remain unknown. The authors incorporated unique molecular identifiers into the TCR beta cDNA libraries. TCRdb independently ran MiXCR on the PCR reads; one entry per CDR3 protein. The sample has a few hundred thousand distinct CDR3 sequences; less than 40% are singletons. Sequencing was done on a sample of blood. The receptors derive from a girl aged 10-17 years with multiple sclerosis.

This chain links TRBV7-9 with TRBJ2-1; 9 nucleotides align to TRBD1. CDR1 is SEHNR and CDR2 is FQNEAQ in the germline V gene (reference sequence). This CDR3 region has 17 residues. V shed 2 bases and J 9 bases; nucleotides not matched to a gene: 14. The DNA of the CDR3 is TGTGCCAGCAGCTTACCTGCCTCACAGGGGGCGCTTGGTGAGCAGTTCTTC. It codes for CASSLPASQGALGEQFF.

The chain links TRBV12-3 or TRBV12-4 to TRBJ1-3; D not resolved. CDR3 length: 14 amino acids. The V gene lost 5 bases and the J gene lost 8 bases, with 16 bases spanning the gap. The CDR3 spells CASSIPGLGDTIYF. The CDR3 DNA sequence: TGTGCCAGCAGTATTCCGGGCCTGGGAGACACCATATATTTT.

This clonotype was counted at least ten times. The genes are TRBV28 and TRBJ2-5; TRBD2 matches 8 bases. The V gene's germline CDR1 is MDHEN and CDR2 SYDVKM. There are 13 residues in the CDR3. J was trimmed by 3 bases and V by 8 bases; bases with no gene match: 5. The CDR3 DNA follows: TGTGCCAGCGGGTTACTAGCGGAAGAGACCCAGTACTTC. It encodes CASGLLAEETQYF.

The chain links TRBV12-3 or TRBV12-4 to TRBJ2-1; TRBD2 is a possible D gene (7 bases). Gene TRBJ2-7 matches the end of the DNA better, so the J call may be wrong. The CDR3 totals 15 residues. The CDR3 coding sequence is TGTGCCAGCAGTCCCGAGGGGGGGTCCTACAATGAGCAGTACTTC. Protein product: CASSPEGGSYNEQYF.

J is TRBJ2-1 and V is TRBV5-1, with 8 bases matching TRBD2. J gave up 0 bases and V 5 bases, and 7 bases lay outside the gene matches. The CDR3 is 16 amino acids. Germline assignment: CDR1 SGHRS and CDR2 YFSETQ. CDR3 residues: CASRSLAGSSYNEQFF. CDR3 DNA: TGCGCCAGCAGATCCCTAGCGGGCAGCTCCTACAATGAGCAGTTCTTC.

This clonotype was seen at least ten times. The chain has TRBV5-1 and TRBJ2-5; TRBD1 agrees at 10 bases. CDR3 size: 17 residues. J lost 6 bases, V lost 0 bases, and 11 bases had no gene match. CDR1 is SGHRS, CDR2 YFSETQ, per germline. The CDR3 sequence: CASSLGPGTGVLKTQYF. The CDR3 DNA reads TGCGCCAGCAGCTTGGGGCCCGGGACAGGGGTCTTGAAGACCCAGTACTTC.

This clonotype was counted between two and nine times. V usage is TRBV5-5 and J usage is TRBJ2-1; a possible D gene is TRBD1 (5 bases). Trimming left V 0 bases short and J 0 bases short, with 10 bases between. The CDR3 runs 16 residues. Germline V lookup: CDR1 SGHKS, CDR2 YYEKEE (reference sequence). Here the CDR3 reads CASSLGGASSYNEQFF. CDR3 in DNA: TGTGCCAGCAGCTTGGGGGGCGCGAGCTCCTACAATGAGCAGTTCTTC.

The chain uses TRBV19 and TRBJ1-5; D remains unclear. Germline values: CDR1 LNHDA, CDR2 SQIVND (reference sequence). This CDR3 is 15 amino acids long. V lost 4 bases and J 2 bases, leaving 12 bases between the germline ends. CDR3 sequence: CASSTRVQGNQPQHF. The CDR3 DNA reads TGTGCCAGTAGTACGAGGGTCCAGGGCAATCAGCCCCAGCATTTT.

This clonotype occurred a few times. CDR3 bases: TGCGCCAGCAGGGGCGGGAGCCTCGACACTGAAGCTTTCTTT. It encodes CASRGGSLDTEAFF. This sequence joins TRBV10-1 and TRBJ1-1; D is unclear. There are 14 residues in the CDR3. V was trimmed by 6 bases and J by 3 bases, leaving 14 bases between them. Per germline, CDR1 WNHNN and CDR2 SYGVQD (reference sequence).

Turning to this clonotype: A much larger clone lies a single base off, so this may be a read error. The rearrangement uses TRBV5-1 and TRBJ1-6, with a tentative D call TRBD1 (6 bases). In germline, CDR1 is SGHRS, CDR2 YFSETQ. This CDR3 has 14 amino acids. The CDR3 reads CASSSDSYDSPRHF. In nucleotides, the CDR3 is TGCGCCAGCAGCTCGGACAGTTATGATTCACCCCGCCACTTT.

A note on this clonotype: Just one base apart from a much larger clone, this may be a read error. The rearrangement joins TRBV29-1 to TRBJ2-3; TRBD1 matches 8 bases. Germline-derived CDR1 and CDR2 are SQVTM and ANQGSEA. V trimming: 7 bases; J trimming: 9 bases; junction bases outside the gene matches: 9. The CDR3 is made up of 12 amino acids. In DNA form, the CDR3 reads TGCAGCGCTGATCGGACAGGGAACACGCAGTATTTT. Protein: CSADRTGNTQYF.

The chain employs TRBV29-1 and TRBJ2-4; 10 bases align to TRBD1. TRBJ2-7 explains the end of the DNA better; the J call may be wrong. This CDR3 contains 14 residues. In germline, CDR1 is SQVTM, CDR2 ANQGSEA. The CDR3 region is CSVGDRGGPYEQYF. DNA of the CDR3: TGCAGCGTTGGGGACAGGGGAGGACCCTACGAGCAGTACTTC.

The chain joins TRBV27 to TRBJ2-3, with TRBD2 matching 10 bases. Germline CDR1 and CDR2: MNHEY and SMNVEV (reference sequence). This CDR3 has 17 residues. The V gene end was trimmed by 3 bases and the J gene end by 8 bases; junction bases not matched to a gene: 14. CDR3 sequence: CASSFLTSGARRSTQYF. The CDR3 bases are TGTGCCAGCAGTTTCCTAACTAGCGGGGCCCGCAGAAGTACGCAGTATTTT.

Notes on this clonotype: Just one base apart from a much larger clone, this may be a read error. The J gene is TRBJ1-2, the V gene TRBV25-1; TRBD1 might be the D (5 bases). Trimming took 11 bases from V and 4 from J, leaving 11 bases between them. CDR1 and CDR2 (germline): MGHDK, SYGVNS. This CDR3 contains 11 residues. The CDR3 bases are TGTGCCGGCGGGGGTCTCTATGGCTACACCTTC. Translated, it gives CAGGGLYGYTF.

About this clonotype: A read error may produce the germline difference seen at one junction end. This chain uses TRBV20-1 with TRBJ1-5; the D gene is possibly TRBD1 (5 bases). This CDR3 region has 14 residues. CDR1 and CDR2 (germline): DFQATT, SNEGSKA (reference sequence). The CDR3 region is CSARDPGTNQTQHF. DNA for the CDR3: TGCAGTGCTAGAGATCCGGGGACGAATCAGACCCAGCATTTT.

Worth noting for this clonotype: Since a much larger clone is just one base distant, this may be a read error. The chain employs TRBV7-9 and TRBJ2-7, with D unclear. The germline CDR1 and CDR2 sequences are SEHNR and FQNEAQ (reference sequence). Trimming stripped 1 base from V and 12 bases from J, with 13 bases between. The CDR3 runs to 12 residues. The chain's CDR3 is CASSLGGLHPYF. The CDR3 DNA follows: TGTGCCAGCAGCTTAGGTGGTCTGCACCCGTACTTC.

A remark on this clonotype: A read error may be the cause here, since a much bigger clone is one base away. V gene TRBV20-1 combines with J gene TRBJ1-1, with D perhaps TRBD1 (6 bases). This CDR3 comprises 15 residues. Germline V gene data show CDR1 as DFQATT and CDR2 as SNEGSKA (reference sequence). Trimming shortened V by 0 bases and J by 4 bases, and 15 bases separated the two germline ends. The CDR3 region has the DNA TGCAGTGCTAGAGATGGGGCCAGGGGCGGCACTGAAGCTTTCTTT. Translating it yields CSARDGARGGTEAFF.

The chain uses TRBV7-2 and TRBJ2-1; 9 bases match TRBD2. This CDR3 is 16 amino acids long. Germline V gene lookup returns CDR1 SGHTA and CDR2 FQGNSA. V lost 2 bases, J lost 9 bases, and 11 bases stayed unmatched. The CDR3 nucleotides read TGTGCCAGCAGCTTAACCCCCGGGACTAGCTCAAGTGAGCAGTTCTTC. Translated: CASSLTPGTSSSEQFF.

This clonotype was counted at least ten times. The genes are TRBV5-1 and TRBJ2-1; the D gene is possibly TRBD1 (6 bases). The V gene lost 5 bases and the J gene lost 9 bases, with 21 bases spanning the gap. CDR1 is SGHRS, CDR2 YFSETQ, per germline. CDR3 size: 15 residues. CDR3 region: CASRLTGTQRSEQFF. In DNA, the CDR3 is TGCGCCAGCAGATTGACCGGGACACAACGGAGTGAGCAGTTCTTC.

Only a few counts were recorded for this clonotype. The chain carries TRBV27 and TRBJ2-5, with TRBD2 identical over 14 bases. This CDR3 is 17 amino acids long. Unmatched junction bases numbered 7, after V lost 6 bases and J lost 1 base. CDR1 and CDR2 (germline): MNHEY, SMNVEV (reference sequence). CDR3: CASRPHGLAGGQETQYF. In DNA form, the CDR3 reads TGTGCCAGCAGACCCCATGGACTAGCGGGGGGCCAAGAGACCCAGTACTTC.

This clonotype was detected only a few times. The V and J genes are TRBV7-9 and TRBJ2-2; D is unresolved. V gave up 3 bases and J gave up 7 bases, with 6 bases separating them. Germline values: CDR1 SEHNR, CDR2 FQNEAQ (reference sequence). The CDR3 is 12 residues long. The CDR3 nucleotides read TGTGCCAGCAGCTTGCCCCACGGGGAGCTGTTTTTT. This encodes CASSLPHGELFF. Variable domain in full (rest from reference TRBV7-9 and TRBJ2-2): DTGVSQNPRHKITKRGQNVTFRCDPISEHNRLYWYRQTLGQGPEFLTYFQNEAQLEKSRLLSDRFSAERPKGSFSTLEIQRTEQGDSAMYLCASSLPHGELFFGEGSRLTVL.

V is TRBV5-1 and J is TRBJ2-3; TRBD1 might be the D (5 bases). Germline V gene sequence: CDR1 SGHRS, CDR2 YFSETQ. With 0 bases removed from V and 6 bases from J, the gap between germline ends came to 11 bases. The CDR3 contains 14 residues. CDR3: CASSLDQGGDTQYF. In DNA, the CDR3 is TGCGCCAGCAGCTTGGATCAGGGTGGGGATACGCAGTATTTT.

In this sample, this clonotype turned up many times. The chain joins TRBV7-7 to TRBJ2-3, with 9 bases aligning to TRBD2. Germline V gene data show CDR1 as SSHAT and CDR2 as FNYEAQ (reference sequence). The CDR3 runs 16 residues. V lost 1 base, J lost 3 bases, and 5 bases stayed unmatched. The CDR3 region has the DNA TGTGCCAGCAGCTTAGGTAGCGGGGGTATGACAGATACGCAGTATTTT. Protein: CASSLGSGGMTDTQYF. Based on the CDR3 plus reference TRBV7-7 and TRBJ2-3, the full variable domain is GAGVSQSPRYKVTKRGQDVTLRCDPISSHATLYWYQQALGQGPEFLTYFNYEAQPDKSGLPSDRFSAERPEGSISTLTIQRTEQRDSAMYRCASSLGSGGMTDTQYFGPGTRLTVL.

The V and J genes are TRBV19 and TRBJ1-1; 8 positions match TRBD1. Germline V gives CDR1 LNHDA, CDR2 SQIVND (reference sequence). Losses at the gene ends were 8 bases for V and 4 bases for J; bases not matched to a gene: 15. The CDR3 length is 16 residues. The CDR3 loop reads CASQTGTGREGTEAFF. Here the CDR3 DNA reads TGTGCCAGTCAGACCGGGACAGGAAGGGAAGGCACTGAAGCTTTCTTT.

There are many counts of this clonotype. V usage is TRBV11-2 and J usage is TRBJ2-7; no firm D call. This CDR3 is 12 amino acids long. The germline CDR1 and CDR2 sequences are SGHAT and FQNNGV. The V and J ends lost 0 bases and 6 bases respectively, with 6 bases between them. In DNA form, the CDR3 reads TGTGCCAGCAGCTTAGATTGGGGCGAGCAGTACTTC. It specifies CASSLDWGEQYF.

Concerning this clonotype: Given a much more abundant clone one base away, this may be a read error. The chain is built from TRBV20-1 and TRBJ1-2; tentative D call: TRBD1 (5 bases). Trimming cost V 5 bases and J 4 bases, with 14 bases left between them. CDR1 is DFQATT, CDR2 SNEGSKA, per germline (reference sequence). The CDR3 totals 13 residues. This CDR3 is CSASGGDGYGYTF. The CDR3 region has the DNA TGCAGTGCTTCCGGGGGGGACGGCTATGGCTACACCTTC.

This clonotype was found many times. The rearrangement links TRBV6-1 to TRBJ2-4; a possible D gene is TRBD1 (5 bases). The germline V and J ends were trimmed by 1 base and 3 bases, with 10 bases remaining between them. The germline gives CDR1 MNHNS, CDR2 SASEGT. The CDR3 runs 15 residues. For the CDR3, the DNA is TGTGCCAGCAGTGAAGACAGGAGAGACAAAAACATTCAGTACTTC. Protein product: CASSEDRRDKNIQYF.